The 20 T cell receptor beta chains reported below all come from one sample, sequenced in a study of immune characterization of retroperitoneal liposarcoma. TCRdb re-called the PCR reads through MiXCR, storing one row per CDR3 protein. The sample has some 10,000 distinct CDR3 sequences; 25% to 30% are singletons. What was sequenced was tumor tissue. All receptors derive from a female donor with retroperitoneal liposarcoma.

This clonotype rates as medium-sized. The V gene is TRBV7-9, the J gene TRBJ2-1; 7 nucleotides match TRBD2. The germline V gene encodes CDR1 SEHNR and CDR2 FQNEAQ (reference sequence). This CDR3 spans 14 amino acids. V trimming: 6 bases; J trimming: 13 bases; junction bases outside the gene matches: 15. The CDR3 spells CASSQWEGRGTQFF. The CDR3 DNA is TGTGCCAGCAGTCAGTGGGAGGGCCGCGGGACCCAGTTCTTC.

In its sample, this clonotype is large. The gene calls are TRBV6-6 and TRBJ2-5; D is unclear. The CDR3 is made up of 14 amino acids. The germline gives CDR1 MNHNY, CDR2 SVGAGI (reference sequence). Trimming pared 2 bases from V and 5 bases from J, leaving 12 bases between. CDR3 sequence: CASSYLRAVETQYF. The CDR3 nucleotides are TGTGCCAGCAGTTACCTCCGGGCCGTCGAGACCCAGTACTTC.

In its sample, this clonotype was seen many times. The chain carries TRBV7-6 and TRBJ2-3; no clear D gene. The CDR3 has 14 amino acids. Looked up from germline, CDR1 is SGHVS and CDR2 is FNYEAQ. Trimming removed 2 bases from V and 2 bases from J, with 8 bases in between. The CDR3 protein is CASSLIGATDTQYF. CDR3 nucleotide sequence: TGTGCCAGCAGCTTAATCGGAGCCACAGATACGCAGTATTTT.

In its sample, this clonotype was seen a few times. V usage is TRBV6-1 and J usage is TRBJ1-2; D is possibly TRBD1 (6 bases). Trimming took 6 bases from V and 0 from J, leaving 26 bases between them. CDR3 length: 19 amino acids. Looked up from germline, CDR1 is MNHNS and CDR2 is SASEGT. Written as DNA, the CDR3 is TGTGCCAGCAGCAGGACAGCCCCAGGACCGGACCTACCTAACTATGGCTACACCTTC. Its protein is CASSRTAPGPDLPNYGYTF.

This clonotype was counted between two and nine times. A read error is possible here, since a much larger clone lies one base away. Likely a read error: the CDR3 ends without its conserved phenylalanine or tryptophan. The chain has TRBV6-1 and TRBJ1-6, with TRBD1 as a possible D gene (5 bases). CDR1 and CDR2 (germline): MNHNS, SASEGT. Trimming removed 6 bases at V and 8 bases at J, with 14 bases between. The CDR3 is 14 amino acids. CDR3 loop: CASSAGEGYSPLHV. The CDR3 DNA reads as TGTGCCAGCAGCGCGGGAGAGGGGTATTCACCCCTCCACGTT.

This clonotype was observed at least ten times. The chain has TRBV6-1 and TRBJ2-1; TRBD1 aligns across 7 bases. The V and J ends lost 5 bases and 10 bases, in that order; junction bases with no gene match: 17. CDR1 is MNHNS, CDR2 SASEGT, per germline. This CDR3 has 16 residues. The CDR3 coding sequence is TGTGCCAGCAGTTTCCGCATGCCGGGACAGTCCTACGAGCAGTTCTTC. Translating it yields CASSFRMPGQSYEQFF.

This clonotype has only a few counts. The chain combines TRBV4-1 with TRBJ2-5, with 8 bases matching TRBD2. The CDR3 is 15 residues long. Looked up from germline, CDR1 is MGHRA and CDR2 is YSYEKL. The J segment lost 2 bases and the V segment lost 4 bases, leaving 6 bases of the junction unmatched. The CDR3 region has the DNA TGCGCCAGCAGCCGCCGGCCGGGAGGGCAAGAGACCCAGTACTTC. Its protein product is CASSRRPGGQETQYF.

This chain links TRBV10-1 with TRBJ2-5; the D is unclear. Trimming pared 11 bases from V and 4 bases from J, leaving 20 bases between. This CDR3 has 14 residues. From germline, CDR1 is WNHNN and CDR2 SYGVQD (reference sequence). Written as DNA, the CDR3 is TGCGCCCCTCTGGAGAAGGTTTTGGGAGAGACCCAGTACTTC. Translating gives CAPLEKVLGETQYF.

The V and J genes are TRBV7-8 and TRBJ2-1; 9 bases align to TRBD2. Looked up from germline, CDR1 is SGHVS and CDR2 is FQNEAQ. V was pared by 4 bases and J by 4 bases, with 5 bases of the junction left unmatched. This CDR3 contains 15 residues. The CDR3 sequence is CASSSLAGRYNEQFF. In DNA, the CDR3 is TGTGCCAGCAGCTCACTAGCGGGCCGTTACAATGAGCAGTTCTTC.

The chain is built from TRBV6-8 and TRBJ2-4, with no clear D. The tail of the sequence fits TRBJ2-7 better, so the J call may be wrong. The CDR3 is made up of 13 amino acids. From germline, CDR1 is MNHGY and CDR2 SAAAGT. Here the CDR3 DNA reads TGTGCCAGCAGTTACTCCGGCAGCTACGAGCAGTACTTC. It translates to CASSYSGSYEQYF.

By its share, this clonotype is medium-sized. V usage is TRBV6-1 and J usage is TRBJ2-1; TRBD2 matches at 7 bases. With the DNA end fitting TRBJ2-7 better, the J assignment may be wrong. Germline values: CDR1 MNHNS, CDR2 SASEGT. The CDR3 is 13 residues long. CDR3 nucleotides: TGTGCCAGCAGTGCCGGGACTATTTACGAGCAGTACTTC. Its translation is CASSAGTIYEQYF.

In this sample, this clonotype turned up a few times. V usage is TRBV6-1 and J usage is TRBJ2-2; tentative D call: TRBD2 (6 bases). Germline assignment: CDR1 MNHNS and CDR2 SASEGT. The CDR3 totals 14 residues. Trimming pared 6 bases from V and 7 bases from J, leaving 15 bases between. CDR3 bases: TGTGCCAGCAGAGGACGGGACTGGGGCGGGGAGCTGTTTTTT. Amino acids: CASRGRDWGGELFF.

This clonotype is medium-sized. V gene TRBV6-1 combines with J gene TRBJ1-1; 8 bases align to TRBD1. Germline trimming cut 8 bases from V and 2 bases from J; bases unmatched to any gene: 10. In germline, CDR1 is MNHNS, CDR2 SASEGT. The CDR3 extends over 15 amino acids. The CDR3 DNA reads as TGTGCCAGCTCTTACAGGGGGTATTTAAACACTGAAGCTTTCTTT. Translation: CASSYRGYLNTEAFF.

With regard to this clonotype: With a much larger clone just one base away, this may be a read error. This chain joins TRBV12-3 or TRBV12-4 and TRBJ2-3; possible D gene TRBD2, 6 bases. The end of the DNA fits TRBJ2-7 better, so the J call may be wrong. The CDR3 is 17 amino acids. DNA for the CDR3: TGTGCCAGCACTCCCGGGAGAGTTAACGGGAGAAGGTACGAGCAGTACTTC. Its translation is CASTPGRVNGRRYEQYF.

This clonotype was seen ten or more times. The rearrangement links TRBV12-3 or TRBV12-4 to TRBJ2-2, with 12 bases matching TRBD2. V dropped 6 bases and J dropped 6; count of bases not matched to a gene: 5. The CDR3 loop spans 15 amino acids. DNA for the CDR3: TGTGCCAGCAGGGCTAGCGGGAGGGCCTCCGGGGAGCTGTTTTTT. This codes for CASRASGRASGELFF.

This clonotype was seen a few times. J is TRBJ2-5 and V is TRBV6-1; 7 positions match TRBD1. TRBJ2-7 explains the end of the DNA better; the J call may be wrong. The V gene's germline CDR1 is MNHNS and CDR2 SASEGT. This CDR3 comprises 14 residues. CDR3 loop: CASKEVTGDYEQYF. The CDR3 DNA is TGTGCCAGCAAAGAAGTCACAGGGGATTACGAGCAGTACTTC.

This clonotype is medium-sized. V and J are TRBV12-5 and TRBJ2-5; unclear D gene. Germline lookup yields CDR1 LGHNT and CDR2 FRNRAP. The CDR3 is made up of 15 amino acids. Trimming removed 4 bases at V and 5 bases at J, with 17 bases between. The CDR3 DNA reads TGTGCTAGTGGTTCCAACGTGAGCTTGACGGAGACCCAGTACTTC. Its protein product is CASGSNVSLTETQYF.

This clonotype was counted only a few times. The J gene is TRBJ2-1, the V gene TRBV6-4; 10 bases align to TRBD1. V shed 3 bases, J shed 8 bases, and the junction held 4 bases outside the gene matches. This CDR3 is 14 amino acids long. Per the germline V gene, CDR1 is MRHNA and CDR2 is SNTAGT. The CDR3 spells CASSETGGTDEQFF. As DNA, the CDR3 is TGTGCCAGCAGTGAGACAGGGGGCACGGATGAGCAGTTCTTC.

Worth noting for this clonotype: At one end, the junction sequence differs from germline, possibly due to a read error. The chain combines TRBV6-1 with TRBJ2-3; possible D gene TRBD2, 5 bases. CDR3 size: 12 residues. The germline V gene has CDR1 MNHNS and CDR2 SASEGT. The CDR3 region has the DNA TGTGCCAGCAGCGAAGACGGGGTTACGCGGTATTTT. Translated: CASSEDGVTRYF.

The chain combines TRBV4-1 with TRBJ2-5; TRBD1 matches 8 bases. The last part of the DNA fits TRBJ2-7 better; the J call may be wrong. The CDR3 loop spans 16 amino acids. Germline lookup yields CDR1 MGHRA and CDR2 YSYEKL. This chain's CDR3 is CASSQETGTGDYEQYF. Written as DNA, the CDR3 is TGCGCCAGCAGCCAAGAAACCGGGACAGGAGATTACGAGCAGTACTTC.